This TCR beta chain originates from a study of T cell responses to AZD1222 COVID-19 vaccine. Regarding the study as a whole: Clonal diversity may have been underestimated, and the donors were mostly white British, with more females than males. Baseline seropositivity characterized only six AZD1222 recipients. Of spike-specific TCRs, nearly half reportedly target regions left unmutated in variants. Only after the peak T cell response were repertoires sampled.

This clone has only one observation. Its antigen remains unidentified. Profiled with immunoSEQ multiplex PCR; TCRdb holds only in-frame clones, not every one. The sample includes tens of thousands of clones, roughly 87% of them seen just once. Germline lookup yields CDR1 SGHAT and CDR2 FQNNGV. Trimming stripped 2 bases from V and 4 bases from J, with 6 bases between. The CDR3 is 13 amino acids. The receptor comes from an adult in good health. This specimen consisted of peripheral blood, obtained on day 0 of AZD1222 vaccination. This chain uses TRBV11-2 with TRBJ2-1; D unclear. The CDR3 protein is CASSLRRYNEQFF. Written as DNA, the CDR3 is TGTGCCAGCAGCTTAAGGCGGTACAATGAGCAGTTCTTC.